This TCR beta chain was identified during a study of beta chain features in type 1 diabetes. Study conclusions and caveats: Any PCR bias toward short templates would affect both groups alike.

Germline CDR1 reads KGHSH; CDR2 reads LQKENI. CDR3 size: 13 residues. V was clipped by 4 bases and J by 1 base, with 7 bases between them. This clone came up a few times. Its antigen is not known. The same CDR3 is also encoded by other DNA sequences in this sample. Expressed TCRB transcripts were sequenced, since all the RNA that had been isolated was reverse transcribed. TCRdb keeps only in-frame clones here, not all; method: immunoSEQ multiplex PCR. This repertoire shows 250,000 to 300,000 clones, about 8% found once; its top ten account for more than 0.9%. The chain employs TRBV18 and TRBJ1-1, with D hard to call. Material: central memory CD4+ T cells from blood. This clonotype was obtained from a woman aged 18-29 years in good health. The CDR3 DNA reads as TGTGCCAGCTCACTAGATCCGAACACTGAAGCTTTCTTT. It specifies CASSLDPNTEAFF.